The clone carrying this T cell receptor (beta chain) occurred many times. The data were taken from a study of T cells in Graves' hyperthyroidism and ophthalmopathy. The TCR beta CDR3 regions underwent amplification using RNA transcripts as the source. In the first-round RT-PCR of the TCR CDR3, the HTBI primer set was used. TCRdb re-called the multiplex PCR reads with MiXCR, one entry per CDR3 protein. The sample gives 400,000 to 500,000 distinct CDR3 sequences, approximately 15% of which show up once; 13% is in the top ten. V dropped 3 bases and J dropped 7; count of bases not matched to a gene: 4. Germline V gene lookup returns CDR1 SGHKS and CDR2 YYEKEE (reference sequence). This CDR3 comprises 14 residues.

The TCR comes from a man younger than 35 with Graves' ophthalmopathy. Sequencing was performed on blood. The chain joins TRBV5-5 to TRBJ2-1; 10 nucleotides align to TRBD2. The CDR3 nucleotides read TGTGCCAGCAGCTCCCAGCGGGGGGGAAATGAGCAGTTCTTC. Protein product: CASSSQRGGNEQFF.